Reported below is one T cell receptor beta chain. A far larger clone is one base from this, pointing to a likely read error. Other nucleotide sequences in the sample specify the same CDR3. The data derive from a study of shared clonotypes between healthy human individuals. Within Nashville, Tennessee resided all donors, each a Caucasian adult. Several immunoSEQ plates received, in even portions, the genomic DNA of each subset. Only in-frame clones appear in the TCRdb table, and some are missing; sequencing was by immunoSEQ multiplex PCR. The sample comprises 75,000 to 100,000 clones, less than 50% of which are singletons, and around 15% rests with the top ten. The germline CDR1 and CDR2 sequences are MGHRA and YSYEKL. The CDR3 is 15 amino acids. The J segment lost 8 bases and the V segment lost 8 bases, leaving 16 bases of the junction unmatched.

The chain links TRBV4-1 to TRBJ1-2, with TRBD1 identical over 8 bases. Sequences were obtained from PBMCs. This receptor was taken from a woman aged 40 to 50 in good health. Some clones in this sample may be carry-over from other donors' samples. The CDR3 sequence: CASGGDRGRGYGYTF. The DNA of the CDR3 is TGCGCCAGCGGAGGAGACAGGGGTCGGGGCTACGGCTACACCTTC.